This T cell receptor (beta chain) was identified in a study of identical twins. This clonotype was seen only a few times. V shed 1 base and J 1 base; nucleotides not matched to a gene: 7. The length of the CDR3 is 17 residues. Per the germline V gene, CDR1 is SGHDT and CDR2 is YYEEEE. TCRdb reprocessed the 5' RACE reads with MiXCR, giving one entry per CDR3 protein. There are some 500,000 distinct CDR3 sequences in the sample; 14% occur only once, and about 0.97% lies in the top ten. These data were likewise used in another study, on yellow fever vaccine responses in identical twins.

The clonotype was recovered from a woman in her late teens or twenties in good health. Source material: CD4+ T cells sorted from blood. This sequence joins TRBV5-6 and TRBJ2-3; 9 bases agree with TRBD2. The CDR3 region is CASSLTVRTSGTDTQYF. CDR3 in DNA: TGTGCCAGCAGCTTGACAGTGAGGACTAGCGGCACAGATACGCAGTATTTT. The whole variable domain, filled in from reference TRBV5-6 and TRBJ2-3, reads DAGVTQSPTHLIKTRGQQVTLRCSPKSGHDTVSWYQQALGQGPQFIFQYYEEEERQRGNFPDRFSGHQFPNYSSELNVNALLLGDSALYLCASSLTVRTSGTDTQYFGPGTRLTVL.